The clone carrying this T cell receptor (beta chain) has just a few counts. Antigen: not known. This entry is derived from a study of CD8 T cells in ankylosing spondylitis. Preparation of TCR beta libraries was done by quantitative 5'-RACE with molecular barcodes. TCRdb processed the 5' RACE reads anew with MiXCR; each CDR3 protein has one entry. The sample lists over 400,000 distinct CDR3 sequences, about 24% occurring once. Findings of the study overall: Within ankylosing spondylitis blood, a TCR beta motif made up of roughly eight highly homologous variants appeared to be characteristic. Peripheral blood samples showed relatively rare disease-linked clones, and these clones were CD8+.

Germline V CDR1 and CDR2: SGHVS, FQNEAQ. Trimming shortened V by 5 bases and J by 10 bases, and 27 bases separated the two germline ends. There are 17 residues in the CDR3. The chain links TRBV7-8 to TRBJ2-1; a weak D match, TRBD2 (6 bases). The receptor comes from a male donor with ankylosing spondylitis. Sequenced sample: blood, either unsorted or a sorted T cell fraction (not recorded which). CDR3 DNA: TGTGCCAGCAGCCGAGGGGCGACTAGGGGCATATTTGGGGAGCAGTTCTTC. Its translation: CASSRGATRGIFGEQFF.